Here is one TCR beta chain with its context. This sample is drawn from a study of Graves' ophthalmopathy and Graves' hyperthyroidism. TCR beta CDR3 amplification used RNA transcripts. Following a first-round RT-PCR that used HTBI primers, a second-round multiplex PCR was carried out. A single record per CDR3 protein comes from TCRdb applying MiXCR to the multiplex PCR reads. This sample carries about 380,000 distinct CDR3 sequences, over 15% of them seen once, and the ten largest clones take roughly 7%. J gave up 8 bases and V 0 bases, and 7 bases lay outside the gene matches. Germline V gives CDR1 MGHRA, CDR2 YSYEKL. CDR3 length equals 16 residues.

J is TRBJ2-4 and V is TRBV4-1; TRBD2 agrees at 10 bases. Sequenced: peripheral blood. The sequence derives from a woman between 18 and 29 years old with stable Graves' hyperthyroidism. The CDR3 sequence is CASSQESGGAGDIQYF. The CDR3 DNA is TGCGCCAGCAGCCAAGAAAGCGGGGGGGCCGGAGACATTCAGTACTTC.